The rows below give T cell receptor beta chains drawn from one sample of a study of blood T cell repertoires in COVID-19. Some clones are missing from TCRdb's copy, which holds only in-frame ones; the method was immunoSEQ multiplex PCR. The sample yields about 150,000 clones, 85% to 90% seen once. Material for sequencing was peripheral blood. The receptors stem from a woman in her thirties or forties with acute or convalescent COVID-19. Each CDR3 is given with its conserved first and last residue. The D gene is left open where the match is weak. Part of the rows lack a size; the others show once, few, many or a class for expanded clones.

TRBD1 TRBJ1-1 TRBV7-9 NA TGTGCCAGCAGCTTCCCTTCACAGGGGGTAACTGAAGCTTTCTTT CASSFPSQGVTEAFF
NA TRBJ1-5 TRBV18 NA TGTGCCAGCTCACCAGAGACAGCTAGCAATCAGCCCCAGCATTTT CASSPETASNQPQHF
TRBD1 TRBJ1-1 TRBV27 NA TGTGCCAGCAGTCGACAGGGGAGCACTGAAGCTTTCTTT CASSRQGSTEAFF
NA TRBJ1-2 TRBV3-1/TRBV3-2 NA TGTGCCAGCCGATGGTCGGGAAGCTATGGCTACACCTTC CASRWSGSYGYTF
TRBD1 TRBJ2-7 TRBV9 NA TGTGCCAGCAGCGCTGGGACAGCCTACGAGCAGTACTTC CASSAGTAYEQYF
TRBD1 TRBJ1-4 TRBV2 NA TGTGCCAGCAGTGAAGTGACAGGGACCGAAAAACTGTTTTTT CASSEVTGTEKLFF
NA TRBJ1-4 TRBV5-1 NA TGCGCCAGCAGCTTGGTTTTTTTGCGGGGCACAACTAATGAAAAACTGTTTTTT CASSLVFLRGTTNEKLFF
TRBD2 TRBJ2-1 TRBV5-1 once TGCGCCAGCAGCGCGGGAGGGAGCGGATACAATGAGCAGTTCTTC CASSAGGSGYNEQFF
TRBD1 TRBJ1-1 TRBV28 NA TGTGCCAGCAGTGTGGGACAGGGGGCGAGCGCTGAAGCTTTCTTT CASSVGQGASAEAFF
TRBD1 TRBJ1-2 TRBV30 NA TGTGCCTGGAGTGAATTAGGACAGGGGTCCGATGGCTACACCTTC CAWSELGQGSDGYTF
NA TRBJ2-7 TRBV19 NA TGTGCCAGTAGAGGTGGGCACTCCTACGAGCAGTACTTC CASRGGHSYEQYF
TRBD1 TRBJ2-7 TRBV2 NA TGTGCCAGCAGTGAAGCGGGACAGGGGACTTATTCCTACGAGCAGTACTTC CASSEAGQGTYSYEQYF
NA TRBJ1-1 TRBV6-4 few TGTGCCAGTAGACCGACAGCTAACACTGAAGCTTTCTTT CASRPTANTEAFF
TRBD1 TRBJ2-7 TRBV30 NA TGTGCCTGGAGCGGACAGGGTTCCTACGAGCAGTACTTC CAWSGQGSYEQYF
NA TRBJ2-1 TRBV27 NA TGTGCCAGCAGTTTAAGACAGGCGTACAATGAGCAGTTCTTC CASSLRQAYNEQFF
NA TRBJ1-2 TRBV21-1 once TGTGCCAGTAAAAAATCACCTACGTCGGATGGCTACACCTTC CASKKSPTSDGYTF
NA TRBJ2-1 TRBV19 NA TGTGCCAGTAAAGAGTCCAATGAGCAGTTCTTC CASKESNEQFF
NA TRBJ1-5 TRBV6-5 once TGTGCCAGCAGTAAACGGAGCAATCAGCCCCAGCATTTT CASSKRSNQPQHF
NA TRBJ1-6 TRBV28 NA TGTGCCAGCAGACCAGGGGATCCCTATAATTCACCCCTCCACTTT CASRPGDPYNSPLHF
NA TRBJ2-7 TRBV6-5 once TGTGCCAGCACGCCGCCGGGACTGGCGGGCGAGCAGTACTTC CASTPPGLAGEQYF
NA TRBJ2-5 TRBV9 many TGTGCCAGCAGCGCCGGGACACTCTCCCGGGAGACCCAGTACTTC CASSAGTLSRETQYF
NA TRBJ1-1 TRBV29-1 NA TGCAGCGTTTACGTGACAGGGAACACTGAAGCTTTCTTT CSVYVTGNTEAFF
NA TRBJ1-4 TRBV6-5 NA TGTGCCAGCAGGGGGGGGAGGCATGAAAAACTGTTTTTT CASRGGRHEKLFF
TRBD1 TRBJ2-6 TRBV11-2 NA TGTGCCAGCAGCTCTCCGGGACAGGGTGTCCCCGGGGCCAACGTCCTGACTTTC CASSSPGQGVPGANVLTF
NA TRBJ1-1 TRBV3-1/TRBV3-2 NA TGTGCCAGCAGCCTGAACGGAGGCAGTGAAGCTTTCTTT CASSLNGGSEAFF
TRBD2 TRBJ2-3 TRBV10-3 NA TGTGCCATTGGAGCGGGGGGCCCCACAGATACGCAGTATTTT CAIGAGGPTDTQYF
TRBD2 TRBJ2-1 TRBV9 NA TGTGCCAGCTCAGAGGGACTAGCGGGAGACAATGAGCAGTTCTTC CASSEGLAGDNEQFF
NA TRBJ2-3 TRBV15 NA TGTGCCACCAGCAGAGATGGAGGGGCCACAGATACGCAGTATTTT CATSRDGGATDTQYF
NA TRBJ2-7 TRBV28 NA TGTGCCAGCAGTTGGGGCAGATCCTACGAGCAGTACTTC CASSWGRSYEQYF
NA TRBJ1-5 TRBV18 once TGTGCCAGCTCACCCAGTGGCAATCAGCCCCAGCATTTT CASSPSGNQPQHF
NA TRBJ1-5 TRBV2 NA TGTGCCAGCAGTGAAAATTTAGGGGCCGGCCAGCCCCAGCATTTT CASSENLGAGQPQHF
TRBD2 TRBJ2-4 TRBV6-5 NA TGTGCCAGCAGTTACGCCGGGGGGGGAGCCAAAAACATTCAGTACTTC CASSYAGGGAKNIQYF
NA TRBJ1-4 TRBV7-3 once TGTGCCAGCAGCTTCAGGCCGGGGGACACTAATGAAAAACTGTTTTTT CASSFRPGDTNEKLFF
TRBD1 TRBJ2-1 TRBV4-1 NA TGCGCCAGCAGCCAAGTGACAGGGGGTATTAATGAGCAGTTCTTC CASSQVTGGINEQFF
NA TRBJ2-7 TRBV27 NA TGTGCCAGCAGTTTAGGGAGACCCTACGAGCAGTACTTC CASSLGRPYEQYF